The T cell receptor beta chain described here comes from a study of blood T cell repertoires in COVID-19. Study summary: Italy, Spain and the United States were the sources of the convalescent and acute COVID-19 samples. From T cells, B-cell-depleted T cells, or PBMCs came the material, which was cDNA or gDNA.

Per the original data handling: Reference gene primer amplification gave estimated nucleated cell counts. TCRdb keeps only in-frame clones here, not all; method: immunoSEQ multiplex PCR. That table supplies the V and J calls and clone size; D and trimming were determined from the DNA. The repertoire holds some 120,000 clones, 80% to 90% seen once, with less than 30% in the top ten. Germline values: CDR1 MDHEN, CDR2 SYDVKM. The CDR3 is 15 residues long. V was clipped by 10 bases and J by 8 bases, with 26 bases between them. The specimen sequenced was peripheral blood. V is TRBV28 and J is TRBJ1-2, with D possibly TRBD1 on 6 matching bases. The source of this sequence is a man between 65 and 85 years old with active or convalescent COVID-19. CDR3 sequence: CAILPSPADRRGYTF. Written as DNA, the CDR3 is TGTGCCATCCTACCTTCCCCCGCGGACAGACGGGGCTACACCTTC.